This passage covers 24 T cell receptor beta chains from one sample sequenced in a study of low-dose radiotherapy and immunotherapy resistance in tumors. Amplification of TCRs used a constant-region primer and V-primer adapter for about 19 PCR cycles. TCRdb processed the reads anew with MiXCR; each CDR3 protein has one entry. This sample has 50,000 or so distinct CDR3 sequences, with 33% found just once. Time point given: after trial treatment. Regarding treatment: LDRT plus nivolumab, ipilimumab, low-dose cyclophosphamide and aspirin (RACIN trial). Sequences were derived from PBMCs, sampled after low-dose radiotherapy plus immunotherapy. The receptors stem from a male donor with rectosigmoid adenocarcinoma.

As for this clonotype: A read error is likely here: a far larger clone is one base away. The rearrangement joins TRBV7-4 to TRBJ2-3, with 9 bases fitting TRBD2. V shed 4 bases, J shed 1 base, and the junction held 9 bases outside the gene matches. Germline V CDR1 and CDR2: SGHVT, SQSDAQ. The CDR3 is 17 residues long. The CDR3 nucleotides are TGTGCCAGCAGCTCTATCCCCGGGACTAGCCGCACAGATACGCAGTATTTT. Translating it yields CASSSIPGTSRTDTQYF.

As concerns this clonotype: This likely traces to a read error, being one base from a far larger clone. The chain couples TRBV6-6 to TRBJ2-7, with 7 bases lining up with TRBD1. This CDR3 has 14 amino acids. Germline values: CDR1 MNHNY, CDR2 SVGAGI (reference sequence). V dropped 5 bases and J dropped 2; count of bases not matched to a gene: 6. CDR3 amino acids: CASSATGVAYEQYF. The CDR3 nucleotides are TGTGCCAGCAGTGCTACAGGGGTAGCCTACGAGCAGTACTTC.

Details on this clonotype: It differs at one base from a far larger clone, so likely a read error. The chain recombines TRBV4-1 with TRBJ2-7; perhaps TRBD1 as D (5 bases). The CDR3 is 17 residues long. Trimming removed 0 bases at V and 7 bases at J, with 22 bases between. Germline V CDR1 and CDR2: MGHRA, YSYEKL. CDR3 in DNA: TGCGCCAGCAGCCAAGATTCCGTCTCCTATCAGGGCGATGAGCAGTACTTC. Amino acids: CASSQDSVSYQGDEQYF.

This clonotype has ten or more counts. This sequence joins TRBV7-2 and TRBJ2-7; D gene uncertain. Trimming shortened V by 5 bases and J by 0 bases, and 11 bases separated the two germline ends. Germline loops: CDR1 SGHTA, CDR2 FQGNSA. The CDR3 sequence is 14 residues long. The CDR3 loop is CASSLSPLSYEQYF. The CDR3 nucleotides are TGTGCCAGCAGCCTGAGCCCCCTCTCCTACGAGCAGTACTTC.

There are many counts of this clonotype. The genes are TRBV2 and TRBJ1-2; TRBD1 might be the D (6 bases). This CDR3 is built from 12 residues. From germline, CDR1 is SNHLY and CDR2 FYNNEI. Trimming took off 5 bases at V and 5 bases at J, with 9 bases between the two ends. CDR3 coding DNA: TGTGCCAGCAGTCTCCAGGGGTATGGCTACACCTTC. Translating gives CASSLQGYGYTF.

About this clonotype itself: One base separates it from a far larger clone, so it is likely a read error. The chain carries TRBV7-6 and TRBJ2-2, with D possibly matching TRBD2 (6 bases). The germline gives CDR1 SGHVS, CDR2 FNYEAQ. The CDR3 loop spans 14 amino acids. The CDR3 protein is CASSLELNTGGLFF. The CDR3, as DNA: TGTGCCAGCAGCTTAGAGCTGAACACCGGGGGGCTGTTTTTT.

This clonotype was detected many times. CDR3 in amino acids: CASKTGSSGNTIYF. CDR3 nucleotide sequence: TGTGCCAGCAAGACAGGGTCCTCTGGAAACACCATATATTTT. This chain uses TRBV28 with TRBJ1-3, with 7 bases matching TRBD1. CDR1 MDHEN and CDR2 SYDVKM come from the germline V gene. With V trimmed by 7 bases and J by 0 bases, 3 bases remained unmatched. This CDR3 is 14 amino acids long.

This clonotype was counted at least ten times. This chain connects TRBV28 to TRBJ2-6; no definite D call. The CDR3 runs 17 residues. Between the trimmed V and J ends, which lost 4 bases and 0 bases, there was a span of 13 bases. Germline-derived CDR1 and CDR2 are MDHEN and SYDVKM. Here the CDR3 DNA reads TGTGCCAGCAGTTCTACACGACGGAGCTCTGGGGCCAACGTCCTGACTTTC. Protein product: CASSSTRRSSGANVLTF.

V and J are TRBV5-8 and TRBJ2-5; D perhaps matches TRBD2 (6 bases). In germline, CDR1 is SGHTS, CDR2 YDEGEE. This CDR3 comprises 16 residues. V shed 4 bases and J shed 5 bases, with 21 bases lying between them. Here the CDR3 reads CASSPRAALEGETQYF. CDR3 nucleotide sequence: TGTGCCAGCAGCCCGAGGGCGGCTCTGGAGGGGGAGACCCAGTACTTC.

The rearrangement uses TRBV7-2 and TRBJ2-3; possible D gene TRBD2, 6 bases. The germline V and J ends were trimmed by 7 bases and 1 base, with 15 bases remaining between them. The length of the CDR3 is 15 residues. Germline-derived CDR1 and CDR2 are SGHTA and FQGNSA. The CDR3, as DNA: TGTGCCAGCATGAGAGGGTGGAGGGGCACAGATACGCAGTATTTT. It codes for CASMRGWRGTDTQYF.

The sample holds many counts of this clonotype. The chain has TRBV18 and TRBJ2-7; unclear D gene. Germline loops: CDR1 KGHSH, CDR2 LQKENI. V was cut by 1 base and J by 5 bases, with 15 bases left in between. The CDR3 loop spans 15 amino acids. DNA for the CDR3: TGTGCCAGCTCACCACGCGCGTCTAGGATAAACGAGCAGTACTTC. Its protein is CASSPRASRINEQYF.

At least ten counts were recorded for this clonotype. The chain uses TRBV6-2 or TRBV6-3 and TRBJ2-1, with TRBD2 identical over 14 bases. Trimming removed 4 bases from V and 9 bases from J; junction bases left unmatched: 8. The CDR3 spans 16 residues. The germline gives CDR1 MNHEY, CDR2 SVGEGT. The chain's CDR3 is CASSFRTSGGKVEQFF. CDR3 sequence (DNA): TGTGCCAGCAGTTTCCGGACTAGCGGGGGGAAAGTTGAGCAGTTCTTC.

The chain is built from TRBV27 and TRBJ2-1; 10 nucleotides match TRBD2. The J segment lost 9 bases and the V segment lost 7 bases, leaving 9 bases of the junction unmatched. Germline V gene data show CDR1 as MNHEY and CDR2 as SMNVEV (reference sequence). The CDR3 is 14 residues long. The CDR3 sequence is CASTLAGAGGEQFF. The CDR3 DNA reads TGTGCCAGCACCCTAGCGGGAGCAGGGGGTGAGCAGTTCTTC.

This clonotype was observed many times. V is TRBV2 and J is TRBJ2-6, with a weak D call TRBD1 (6 bases). This CDR3 region has 16 residues. Trimming shortened V by 7 bases and J by 2 bases, and 15 bases separated the two germline ends. The germline V gene encodes CDR1 SNHLY and CDR2 FYNNEI. The CDR3: CASTLSTGTGANVLTF. The CDR3 DNA follows: TGTGCCAGCACCCTTTCCACAGGGACTGGGGCCAACGTCCTGACTTTC.

This clonotype was observed at least ten times. This chain links TRBV5-4 with TRBJ2-1; D possibly corresponds to TRBD2 (6 bases). The CDR3 is 13 residues long. Deletions cut 4 bases from V and 9 bases from J, with 14 bases between. Germline CDR1 reads SGHNT; CDR2 reads YYREEE (reference sequence). CDR3 amino acids: CASSNFGSTEQFF. Written as DNA, the CDR3 is TGTGCCAGCAGCAACTTCGGGAGTACTGAGCAGTTCTTC.

This clonotype was counted at least ten times. CDR3 nucleotide sequence: TGTGCCAGCAGCGCGCCGGGGGAGTCCAATGAGCAGTTCTTC. Amino acids: CASSAPGESNEQFF. The chain couples TRBV27 to TRBJ2-1; D is perhaps TRBD2 (6 bases). The germline gives CDR1 MNHEY, CDR2 SMNVEV (reference sequence). CDR3 length: 14 amino acids. Deletions cut 6 bases from V and 6 bases from J, with 15 bases between.

This chain links TRBV12-3 or TRBV12-4 with TRBJ2-7, with 9 bases that match TRBD2. Trimming at V came to 3 bases and at J to 4 bases, leaving 7 bases not matched to a gene. There are 15 residues in the CDR3. The CDR3 loop reads CASSFGGRAAYEQYF. CDR3 nucleotides: TGTGCCAGCAGTTTTGGCGGGAGGGCCGCATACGAGCAGTACTTC.

The sample holds many counts of this clonotype. V gene TRBV7-9 combines with J gene TRBJ1-6; D may be TRBD1 (5 bases). V was shortened by 5 bases and J by 7 bases, with 12 bases between the two germline ends. Per the germline V gene, CDR1 is SEHNR and CDR2 is FQNEAQ (reference sequence). This CDR3 spans 14 amino acids. The CDR3 DNA follows: TGTGCCAGCAGCCAGACAGCGATGAATTCACCCCTCCACTTT. This gives the protein CASSQTAMNSPLHF.

This clonotype was recorded many times. The V and J genes are TRBV11-2 and TRBJ2-5; 13 bases are shared with TRBD2. The V gene end was trimmed by 2 bases and the J gene end by 4 bases; junction bases not matched to a gene: 7. Germline CDR1 reads SGHAT; CDR2 reads FQNNGV. The CDR3 consists of 17 residues. CDR3 nucleotides: TGTGCCAGCAGCTTAATCCCCGGACTAGCGGGAGTAGAGACCCAGTACTTC. This encodes CASSLIPGLAGVETQYF. Full variable domain (rest looked up from reference TRBV11-2 and TRBJ2-5): EAGVAQSPRYKIIEKRQSVAFWCNPISGHATLYWYQQILGQGPKLLIQFQNNGVVDDSQLPKDRFSAERLKGVDSTLKIQPAKLEDSAVYLCASSLIPGLAGVETQYFGPGTRLLVL.

This clonotype was picked up many times. V gene TRBV10-1 combines with J gene TRBJ2-2; D remains unclear. Deletions cut 2 bases from V and 2 bases from J, with 15 bases between. CDR3 length: 17 residues. Germline V gene lookup returns CDR1 WNHNN and CDR2 SYGVQD (reference sequence). Here the CDR3 DNA reads TGCGCCAGCAGTGAGGGAATCTCCGCAGGCAACACCGGGGAGCTGTTTTTT. Amino acid sequence: CASSEGISAGNTGELFF.

V gene TRBV28 combines with J gene TRBJ1-4; the D is unclear. Trimming left V 9 bases short and J 7 bases short, with 12 bases between. CDR1 is MDHEN and CDR2 is SYDVKM in the germline V gene. The CDR3 is 12 amino acids. The CDR3 here is CASRVGSEKLFF. CDR3 nucleotide sequence: TGTGCCAGTAGGGTTGGGAGTGAAAAACTGTTTTTT.

The rearrangement uses TRBV28 and TRBJ1-5; D is possibly TRBD1 (6 bases). V was clipped by 6 bases and J by 10 bases, with 19 bases between them. CDR1 and CDR2 (germline): MDHEN, SYDVKM. The CDR3 has 14 amino acids. CDR3 bases: TGTGCCAGCAGAAGCAGGGGAAGGGGCAATCCCCAGCATTTT. As protein: CASRSRGRGNPQHF.

This clonotype occurred a few times. This chain uses TRBV4-1 with TRBJ1-6; D is uncertain. Trimming stripped 0 bases from V and 7 bases from J, with 7 bases between. Germline V CDR1 and CDR2: MGHRA, YSYEKL. CDR3 length: 14 amino acids. The CDR3 region has the DNA TGCGCCAGCAGCCAAGATTATCAGAATTCACCCCTCCACTTT. Residues: CASSQDYQNSPLHF.

This clonotype was seen repeatedly, ten times or more. CDR3 nucleotide sequence: TGTGCCATCAGCACCGGGAGAGGACTTCGTCAGCCCCAGCATTTT. It yields the protein CAISTGRGLRQPQHF. The gene calls are TRBV10-3 and TRBJ1-5; D uncertain. CDR1 ENHRY and CDR2 SYGVKD come from the germline V gene. The V gene lost 6 bases and the J gene lost 6 bases, with 18 bases spanning the gap. This CDR3 is 15 amino acids long.